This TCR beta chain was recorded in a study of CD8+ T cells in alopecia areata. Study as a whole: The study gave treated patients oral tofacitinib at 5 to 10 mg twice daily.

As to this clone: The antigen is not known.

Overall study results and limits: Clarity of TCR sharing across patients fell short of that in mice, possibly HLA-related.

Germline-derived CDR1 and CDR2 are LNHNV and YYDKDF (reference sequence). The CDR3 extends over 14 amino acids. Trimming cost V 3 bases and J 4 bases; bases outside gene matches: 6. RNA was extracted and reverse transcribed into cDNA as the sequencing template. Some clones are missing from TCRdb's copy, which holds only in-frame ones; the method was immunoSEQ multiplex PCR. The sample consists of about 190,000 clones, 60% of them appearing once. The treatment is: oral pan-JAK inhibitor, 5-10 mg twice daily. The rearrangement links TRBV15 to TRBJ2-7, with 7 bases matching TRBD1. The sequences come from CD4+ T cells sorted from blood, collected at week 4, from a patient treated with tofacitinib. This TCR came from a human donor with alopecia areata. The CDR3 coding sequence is TGTGCCACCAGCAGGGTACAGGGGCGGTACGAGCAGTACTTC. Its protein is CATSRVQGRYEQYF.